This TCR beta chain is from a study of T cells in Graves' hyperthyroidism and ophthalmopathy. Many counts were recorded for this clonotype. With 7 bases removed from V and 6 bases from J, the gap between germline ends came to 22 bases. This CDR3 contains 15 residues. The V gene's germline CDR1 is SNHLY and CDR2 FYNNEI. Amplified TCR beta CDR3 regions derived from RNA transcripts. An initial round of RT-PCR targeting the TCR CDR3 relied on the HTBI primer set. A single record per CDR3 protein comes from TCRdb applying MiXCR to the multiplex PCR reads. Of more than 250,000 distinct CDR3 sequences detected, approximately 16% appear once; the ten largest clones hold around 31%.

The sequencing input was blood. This TCR was sampled from a woman aged 45-65 years with Graves' hyperthyroidism that later progressed to Graves' ophthalmopathy. The V and J genes are TRBV2 and TRBJ2-7; D perhaps matches TRBD1 (6 bases). The CDR3 nucleotides read TGTGCCAGCACACCAAAGCTAGTAGGGGGAGCCGAGCAGTACTTC. Translated, it gives CASTPKLVGGAEQYF.